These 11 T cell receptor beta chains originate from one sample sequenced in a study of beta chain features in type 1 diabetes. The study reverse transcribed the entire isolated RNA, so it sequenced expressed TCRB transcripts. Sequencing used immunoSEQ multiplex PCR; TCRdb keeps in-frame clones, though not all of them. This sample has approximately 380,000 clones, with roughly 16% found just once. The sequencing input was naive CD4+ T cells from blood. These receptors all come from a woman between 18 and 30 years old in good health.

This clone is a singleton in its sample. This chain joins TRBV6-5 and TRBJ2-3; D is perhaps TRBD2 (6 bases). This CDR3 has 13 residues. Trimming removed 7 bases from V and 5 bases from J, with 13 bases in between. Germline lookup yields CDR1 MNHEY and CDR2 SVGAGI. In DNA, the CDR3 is TGTGCCAGCACACGGGACTTGGAAGATACGCAGTATTTT. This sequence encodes CASTRDLEDTQYF.

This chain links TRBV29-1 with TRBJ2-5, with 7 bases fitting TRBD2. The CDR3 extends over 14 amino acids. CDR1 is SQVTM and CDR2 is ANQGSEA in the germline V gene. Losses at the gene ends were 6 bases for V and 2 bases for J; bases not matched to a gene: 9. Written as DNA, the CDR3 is TGCAGCGTCCGGCGAGCTAGCGGACAAGAGACCCAGTACTTC. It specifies CSVRRASGQETQYF.

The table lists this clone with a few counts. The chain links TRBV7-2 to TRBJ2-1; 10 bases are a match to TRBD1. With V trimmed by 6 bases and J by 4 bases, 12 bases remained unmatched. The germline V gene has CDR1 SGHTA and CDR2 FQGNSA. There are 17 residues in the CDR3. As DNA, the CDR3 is TGTGCCAGCAGTCTCAACCCCCCGGGACAGGGGTACAATGAGCAGTTCTTC. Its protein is CASSLNPPGQGYNEQFF.

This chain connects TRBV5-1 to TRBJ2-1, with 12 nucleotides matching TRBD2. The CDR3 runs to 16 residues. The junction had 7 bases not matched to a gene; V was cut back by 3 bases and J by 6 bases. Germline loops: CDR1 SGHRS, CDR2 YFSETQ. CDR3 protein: CASSSWTSGTGNEQFF. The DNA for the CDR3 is TGCGCCAGCAGCTCATGGACTAGCGGGACCGGCAATGAGCAGTTCTTC.

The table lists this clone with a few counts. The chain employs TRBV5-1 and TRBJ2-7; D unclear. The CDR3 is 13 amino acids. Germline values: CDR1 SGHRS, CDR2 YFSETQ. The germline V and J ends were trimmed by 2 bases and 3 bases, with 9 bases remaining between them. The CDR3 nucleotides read TGCGCCAGCAGCTTAACCGCGAACTACGAGCAGTACTTC. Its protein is CASSLTANYEQYF. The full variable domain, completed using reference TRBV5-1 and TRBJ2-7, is KAGVTQTPRYLIKTRGQQVTLSCSPISGHRSVSWYQQTPGQGLQFLFEYFSETQRNKGNFPGRFSGRQFSNSRSEMNVSTLELGDSALYLCASSLTANYEQYFGPGTRLTVT.

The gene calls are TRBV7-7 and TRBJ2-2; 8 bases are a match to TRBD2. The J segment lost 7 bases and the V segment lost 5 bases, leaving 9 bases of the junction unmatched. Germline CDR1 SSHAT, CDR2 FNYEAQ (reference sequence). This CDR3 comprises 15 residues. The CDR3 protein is CASSSSGNKVGELFF. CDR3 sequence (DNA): TGTGCCAGCAGCAGTAGCGGGAACAAGGTCGGGGAGCTGTTTTTT.

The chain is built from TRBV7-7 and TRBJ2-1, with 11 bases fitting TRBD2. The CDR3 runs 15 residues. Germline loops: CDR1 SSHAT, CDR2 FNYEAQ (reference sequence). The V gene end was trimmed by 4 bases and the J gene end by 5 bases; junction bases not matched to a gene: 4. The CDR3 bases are TGTGCCAGCAGCTCTTCTAGCGGGGGGAACAATGAGCAGTTCTTC. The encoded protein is CASSSSSGGNNEQFF.

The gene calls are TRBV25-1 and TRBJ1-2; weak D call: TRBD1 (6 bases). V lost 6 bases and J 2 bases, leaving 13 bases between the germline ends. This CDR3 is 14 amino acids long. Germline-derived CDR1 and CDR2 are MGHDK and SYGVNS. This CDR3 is CASRRSQGNYGYTF. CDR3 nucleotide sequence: TGTGCCAGCAGACGATCCCAGGGGAACTATGGCTACACCTTC.

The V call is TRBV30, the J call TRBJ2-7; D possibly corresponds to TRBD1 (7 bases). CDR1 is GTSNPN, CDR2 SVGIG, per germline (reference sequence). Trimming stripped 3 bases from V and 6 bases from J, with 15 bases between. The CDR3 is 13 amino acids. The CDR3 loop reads CAWSWRGRSEQYF. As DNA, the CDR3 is TGTGCCTGGAGCTGGAGGGGGCGCTCCGAGCAGTACTTC.

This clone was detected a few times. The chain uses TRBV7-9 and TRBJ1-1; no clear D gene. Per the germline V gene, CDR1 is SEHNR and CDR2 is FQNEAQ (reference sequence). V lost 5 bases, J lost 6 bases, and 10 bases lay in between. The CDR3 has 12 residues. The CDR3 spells CASSLPGPEAFF. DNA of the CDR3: TGTGCCAGCAGCCTTCCAGGTCCTGAAGCTTTCTTT.

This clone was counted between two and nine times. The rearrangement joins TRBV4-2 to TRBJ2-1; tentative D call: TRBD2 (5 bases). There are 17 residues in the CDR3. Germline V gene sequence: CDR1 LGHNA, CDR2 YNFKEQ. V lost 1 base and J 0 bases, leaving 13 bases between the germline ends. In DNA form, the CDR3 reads TGTGCCAGCAGCCAAGGGTTTGGGAGAAGCTCCTACAATGAGCAGTTCTTC. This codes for CASSQGFGRSSYNEQFF.